Listed below are T cell receptor beta chains from one sample, sequenced in a study of technical replicates of blood from four donors. This table comes from immunoSEQ multiplex PCR, and its TCRdb copy is limited to in-frame clones, with some not included. The repertoire includes nearly 80,000 clones, 90% to 95% of them detected once, and more than 0.3% sits in the top ten. The sequenced sample consisted of T cells isolated from PBMCs. These receptors were collected from a human donor in good health. Each CDR3 is given with its conserved first and last residue. Each record gives: J gene, clone size, D gene, V gene, CDR3 protein, CDR3 DNA. A D gene is named only where the DNA matches it firmly. A row's size may be missing; if present it is once, few, many or a size class.

TRBJ2-5,-,-,TRBV21-1,CASRVGGTEETQYF,TGTGCCAGCAGGGTGGGTGGGACAGAAGAGACCCAGTACTTC
TRBJ2-3,-,-,TRBV5-1,CASSQGSSVADTQYF,TGCGCCAGCAGCCAAGGGAGCAGCGTTGCAGATACGCAGTATTTT
TRBJ1-1,-,-,TRBV7-9,CASSRRGMNTEAFF,TGTGCCAGCAGCCGGAGGGGAATGAACACTGAAGCTTTCTTT
TRBJ2-5,-,TRBD2,TRBV29-1,CSADLAGQETQYF,TGCAGCGCCGACCTAGCGGGGCAAGAGACCCAGTACTTC
TRBJ1-1,-,-,TRBV20-1,CSAFMNTEAFF,TGCAGTGCTTTTATGAACACTGAAGCTTTCTTT
TRBJ1-5,-,-,TRBV15,CATSRGAEGNQPQHF,TGTGCCACCAGCAGGGGGGCAGAGGGCAATCAGCCCCAGCATTTT
TRBJ2-7,-,TRBD1,TRBV6-1,CASSLSRGQQYEQYF,TGTGCCAGCAGCCTTTCAAGGGGACAGCAGTACGAGCAGTACTTC
TRBJ2-2,-,-,TRBV7-2,CASAIDGVTGELFF,TGTGCCAGCGCCATAGACGGGGTCACCGGGGAGCTGTTTTTT
TRBJ1-1,-,-,TRBV7-2,CASIMGGRHTEAFF,TGTGCCAGCATTATGGGGGGAAGGCACACTGAAGCTTTCTTT
TRBJ1-3,-,-,TRBV11-3,CASSQGFIAGNTIYF,TGTGCCAGCAGCCAGGGGTTTATAGCTGGAAACACCATATATTTT
TRBJ2-7,-,TRBD1,TRBV5-1,CASSFAQGAGEQYF,TGCGCCAGCAGCTTTGCCCAGGGGGCAGGGGAGCAGTACTTC
TRBJ1-2,-,-,TRBV5-4,CASQRGPDTYYGYTF,TGTGCCAGCCAACGAGGCCCGGACACTTACTATGGCTACACCTTC
TRBJ1-1,-,-,TRBV10-1,CASSEAGVGSEAFF,TGCGCCAGCAGTGAGGCAGGGGTCGGCTCTGAAGCTTTCTTT
TRBJ1-4,-,-,TRBV19,CASSIVLPTTLLEKLFF,TGTGCCAGTAGTATAGTATTACCAACGACTCTCCTTGAAAAACTGTTTTTT
TRBJ2-3,few,TRBD2,TRBV10-3,CAISEKREPDTQYF,TGTGCCATCAGTGAGAAGCGGGAGCCAGATACGCAGTATTTT
TRBJ2-7,once,-,TRBV9,CASSVVTGREQYF,TGTGCCAGCAGCGTAGTAACAGGGCGCGAGCAGTACTTC
TRBJ1-1,-,TRBD1,TRBV30,CAWSVQGDTEAFF,TGTGCCTGGAGTGTACAGGGGGACACTGAAGCTTTCTTT
TRBJ2-7,-,-,TRBV11-2,CASSLDPRGYEQYF,TGTGCCAGCAGCTTAGATCCTAGGGGCTACGAGCAGTACTTC
TRBJ2-7,-,-,TRBV7-2,CASSQDYVTEQYF,TGTGCCAGCAGCCAGGACTACGTTACCGAGCAGTACTTC
TRBJ1-1,-,TRBD1,TRBV10-3,CAISGDRAENTEAFF,TGTGCCATCAGTGGGGACAGGGCGGAGAACACTGAAGCTTTCTTT
TRBJ2-7,-,-,TRBV27,CASSLAGIDEQYF,TGTGCCAGCAGTTTAGCCGGGATTGACGAGCAGTACTTC
TRBJ1-3,once,-,TRBV4-2,CASSQDLQLISGNTIYF,TGTGCCAGCAGCCAAGATCTACAGTTAATCTCTGGAAACACCATATATTTT
TRBJ1-2,-,-,TRBV20-1,CSAIGARGYTF,TGCAGTGCCATAGGGGCTAGGGGCTACACCTTC
TRBJ1-3,once,-,TRBV5-6,CASSPGTVNTIYF,TGTGCCAGCAGCCCGGGTACTGTAAACACCATATATTTT
TRBJ2-1,-,TRBD2,TRBV18,CASSPRAGGDNEQFF,TGTGCCAGCTCACCACGAGCGGGAGGGGACAATGAGCAGTTCTTC
TRBJ1-1,-,-,TRBV7-3,CASSFNGGAVTEAFF,TGTGCCAGCAGCTTTAATGGGGGGGCCGTCACTGAAGCTTTCTTT
TRBJ2-7,-,-,TRBV27,CASSFHSYEQYF,TGTGCCAGCAGTTTTCATAGCTACGAGCAGTACTTC
TRBJ2-5,-,-,TRBV10-3,CATYPGFGETQYF,TGTGCCACCTACCCGGGGTTCGGCGAGACCCAGTACTTC
TRBJ2-3,-,TRBD2,TRBV15,CATSRDRTSGYTQYF,TGTGCCACCAGCAGAGACCGGACTAGCGGCTATACGCAGTATTTT
TRBJ1-1,-,-,TRBV20-1,CSARLEAFF,TGCAGTGCTAGGTTAGAAGCTTTCTTT
TRBJ1-4,-,-,TRBV14,CASSPRTSTNEKLFF,TGTGCCAGCAGCCCTAGGACAAGTACTAATGAAAAACTGTTTTTT
TRBJ1-5,-,-,TRBV27,CASSLSLNQPQHF,TGTGCCAGCAGTTTAAGCCTCAATCAGCCCCAGCATTTT
TRBJ2-7,-,-,TRBV5-6,CASSRDYEQYF,TGTGCCAGCAGCCGGGACTACGAGCAGTACTTC
TRBJ1-5,-,-,TRBV19,CASSPTIPLVLSHQPQHF,TGTGCCAGTAGCCCAACCATACCCCTCGTACTTTCCCATCAGCCCCAGCATTTT
TRBJ2-7,-,-,TRBV11-3,CASSFYYEQYF,TGTGCCAGCAGCTTCTACTACGAGCAGTACTTC
TRBJ2-5,-,-,TRBV30,CAWSVRLQETQYF,TGTGCCTGGAGTGTACGACTACAAGAGACCCAGTACTTC
TRBJ1-5,-,-,TRBV28,CASSPSGWGIWGNQPQHF,TGTGCCAGCAGTCCATCAGGGTGGGGAATTTGGGGCAATCAGCCCCAGCATTTT
TRBJ2-1,once,TRBD2,TRBV5-6,CASSPMTGRNEQFF,TGTGCCAGCAGCCCTATGACCGGGAGGAATGAGCAGTTCTTC
TRBJ2-4,-,-,TRBV5-6,CASSLSPLVVPKNIQYF,TGTGCCAGCAGCTTAAGCCCCTTGGTCGTTCCCAAAAACATTCAGTACTTC
TRBJ2-7,-,TRBD2,TRBV4-2,CASSHLLAGGYEQYF,TGTGCCAGCAGCCATTTACTAGCGGGTGGGTACGAGCAGTACTTC
TRBJ1-1,few,-,TRBV29-1,CSVEASAEAFF,TGCAGCGTTGAAGCCTCCGCTGAAGCTTTCTTT
TRBJ1-4,-,-,TRBV4-2,CASSQGGYSEKLFF,TGTGCCAGCAGCCAAGGAGGCTATTCGGAAAAACTGTTTTTT
TRBJ2-1,-,TRBD2,TRBV30,CAWGGLAGGSYNEQFF,TGTGCCTGGGGGGGGTTAGCGGGAGGATCCTACAATGAGCAGTTCTTC
TRBJ2-7,-,TRBD2,TRBV25-1,CASRKRGGSYEQYF,TGTGCCAGCAGGAAGCGGGGGGGCTCCTACGAGCAGTACTTC
TRBJ1-4,-,-,TRBV5-1,CASSLVQGGEKLFF,TGCGCCAGCAGCTTGGTCCAGGGAGGAGAAAAACTGTTTTTT
TRBJ2-2,medium-sized,TRBD2,TRBV9,CASSGLAGNTGELFF,TGTGCCAGCAGCGGACTAGCGGGAAACACCGGGGAGCTGTTTTTT
TRBJ2-7,-,-,TRBV2,CASSENTDSSYEQYF,TGTGCCAGCAGTGAAAACACGGACAGCTCCTACGAGCAGTACTTC
TRBJ2-1,-,TRBD2,TRBV5-1,CASSFLGATSGSGNEQFF,TGCGCCAGCAGTTTCCTCGGTGCGACTAGCGGGAGTGGAAATGAGCAGTTCTTC
TRBJ2-3,-,TRBD2,TRBV6-6,CASSRTSGTDTQYF,TGTGCCAGCAGCCGGACTAGCGGGACTGATACGCAGTATTTT
TRBJ2-7,-,TRBD1,TRBV6-5,CASSSLTGTGGYEQYF,TGTGCCAGCAGTTCCCTTACCGGGACAGGGGGCTACGAGCAGTACTTC
TRBJ2-5,once,TRBD2,TRBV15,CATSSSGQSQETQYF,TGTGCCACCAGCAGTAGCGGGCAGTCTCAAGAGACCCAGTACTTC
TRBJ2-5,-,TRBD2,TRBV9,CASSVEKREGETQYF,TGTGCCAGCAGCGTAGAGAAGCGGGAGGGAGAGACCCAGTACTTC